The 28 T cell receptor beta chains reported below all come from one sample, sequenced in a study of control samples from healthy donors and cancer patients. Some clones are missing from TCRdb's copy, which holds only in-frame ones; the method was immunoSEQ multiplex PCR. In the table there are approximately 89,000 clones, 70% to 90% of which are singletons. The sequencing sample was made of blood. The receptors stem from a woman between 40 and 55 years old in good health.

In nucleotides, the CDR3 is TGTGCCAGCACCTGGGGGGGGCTAGGCACAGATACGCAGTATTTT. It translates to CASTWGGLGTDTQYF. The V and J genes are TRBV27 and TRBJ2-3; D may be TRBD2 (7 bases). Germline-derived CDR1 and CDR2 are MNHEY and SMNVEV (reference sequence). V was clipped by 7 bases and J by 1 base, with 15 bases between them. The CDR3 contains 15 residues.

This chain uses TRBV4-3 with TRBJ1-6; tentative D call: TRBD1 (5 bases). CDR3 size: 16 residues. The V end was cut by 1 base, the J end by 6 bases, with 13 bases between. Germline assignment: CDR1 LGHNA and CDR2 YSLEER. The CDR3 coding sequence is TGCGCCAGCAGCCAAGGGCGATGGGGGTTTAATTCACCCCTCCACTTT. It encodes CASSQGRWGFNSPLHF.

The chain joins TRBV18 to TRBJ1-3; the D gene is possibly TRBD1 (5 bases). The length of the CDR3 is 16 residues. The germline V and J ends were trimmed by 3 bases and 5 bases, with 17 bases remaining between them. Germline CDR1 KGHSH, CDR2 LQKENI. In DNA form, the CDR3 reads TGTGCCAGCTCACCCTACGAGGGGAAAGAGAGAAACACCATATATTTT. Encoded protein: CASSPYEGKERNTIYF.

As DNA, the CDR3 is TGTGCCAGCAGCAGGGACAGATATACCTACGAGCAGTACTTC. This gives the protein CASSRDRYTYEQYF. The chain recombines TRBV6-5 with TRBJ2-7; 7 positions match TRBD1. V lost 6 bases, J lost 2 bases, and 7 bases stayed unmatched. This CDR3 is 14 amino acids long. Germline V gene data show CDR1 as MNHEY and CDR2 as SVGAGI.

The chain carries TRBV29-1 and TRBJ1-1, with D maybe TRBD1 (5 bases). With 7 bases removed from V and 5 bases from J, the gap between germline ends came to 14 bases. This CDR3 has 12 residues. The germline V gene has CDR1 SQVTM and CDR2 ANQGSEA. This CDR3 is CSAALGGTEAFF. As DNA, the CDR3 is TGCAGCGCGGCCCTCGGGGGAACTGAAGCTTTCTTT. Based on the CDR3 plus reference TRBV29-1 and TRBJ1-1, the full variable domain is SAVISQKPSRDICQRGTSLTIQCQVDSQVTMMFWYRQQPGQSLTLIATANQGSEATYESGFVIDKFPISRPNLTFSTLTVSNMSPEDSSIYLCSAALGGTEAFFGQGTRLTVV.

This rearrangement joins TRBV27 to TRBJ2-7; 8 bases align to TRBD1. J gave up 2 bases and V 0 bases, and 3 bases lay outside the gene matches. The length of the CDR3 is 15 residues. In germline, CDR1 is MNHEY, CDR2 SMNVEV (reference sequence). The CDR3 bases are TGTGCCAGCAGTTTATCGCAGGGGGCAACCTACGAGCAGTACTTC. This encodes CASSLSQGATYEQYF.

The V gene is TRBV12-3 or TRBV12-4, the J gene TRBJ1-2; D not certain. V shed 3 bases and J shed 8 bases, with 13 bases lying between them. The CDR3 runs 13 residues. This CDR3 reads CASSFTHFGGYTF. The CDR3 coding sequence is TGTGCCAGCAGTTTCACGCACTTCGGGGGCTACACCTTC.

V and J are TRBV18 and TRBJ1-1, with D tentatively TRBD1 (6 bases). With 5 bases removed from V and 10 bases from J, the gap between germline ends came to 26 bases. The CDR3 sequence is 16 residues long. Per germline, CDR1 KGHSH and CDR2 LQKENI. The CDR3 coding sequence is TGTGCCAGCTCATCAATTCCGGGACATCCCAAAGCGGCAGCTTTCTTT. This translates into CASSSIPGHPKAAAFF.

This chain connects TRBV24-1 to TRBJ2-5; no reliable D call. Germline V gene lookup returns CDR1 KGHDR and CDR2 SFDVKD. The CDR3 has 14 amino acids. V lost 4 bases to trimming and J lost 2 bases, with 10 bases between them. The CDR3 DNA reads as TGTGCCACCAGTGACCCTCGAAGGCAAGAGACCCAGTACTTC. Encoded protein: CATSDPRRQETQYF.

The J gene is TRBJ2-5, the V gene TRBV18; possible D gene TRBD2, 5 bases. V was pared by 3 bases and J by 4 bases, with 12 bases between. Germline V CDR1 and CDR2: KGHSH, LQKENI. CDR3 length equals 14 residues. CDR3 DNA sequence: TGTGCCAGCTCACCGTTCCAAGAGGGAGAGACCCAGTACTTC. Translation: CASSPFQEGETQYF.

This clone came up once. The gene calls are TRBV5-1 and TRBJ1-1, with D uncertain. CDR1 and CDR2 from the germline V gene are SGHRS and YFSETQ. This CDR3 contains 14 residues. V lost 0 bases and J 1 base, leaving 7 bases between the germline ends. CDR3 loop: CASSLGPGNTEAFF. The CDR3 bases are TGCGCCAGCAGCTTGGGTCCGGGGAACACTGAAGCTTTCTTT.

This rearrangement joins TRBV6-5 to TRBJ1-5; 8 bases align to TRBD1. Germline V CDR1 and CDR2: MNHEY, SVGAGI. V lost 2 bases, J lost 5 bases, and 8 bases stayed unmatched. The CDR3 has 16 residues. The CDR3 loop reads CASSYPRTGSYQPQHF. For the CDR3, the DNA is TGTGCCAGCAGTTACCCCCGGACAGGGAGCTATCAGCCCCAGCATTTT.

V and J are TRBV19 and TRBJ2-7; the D is unclear. Germline lookup yields CDR1 LNHDA and CDR2 SQIVND (reference sequence). The length of the CDR3 is 14 residues. V was trimmed by 4 bases and J by 3 bases, leaving 13 bases between them. The CDR3 region is CASSSDGASYEQYF. The CDR3 DNA reads as TGTGCCAGTAGTAGCGACGGAGCGAGCTACGAGCAGTACTTC.

V gene TRBV7-2 combines with J gene TRBJ2-5, with D possibly matching TRBD1 (5 bases). Germline assignment: CDR1 SGHTA and CDR2 FQGNSA. The CDR3 runs 14 residues. Between the trimmed V and J ends, which lost 0 bases and 4 bases, there was a span of 9 bases. This CDR3 is CASSLAGVRETQYF. Written as DNA, the CDR3 is TGTGCCAGCAGCTTAGCAGGGGTCAGAGAGACCCAGTACTTC.

The chain combines TRBV25-1 with TRBJ1-1; D is uncertain. The CDR3 has 13 amino acids. Trimming removed 5 bases at V and 1 base at J, with 8 bases between. Germline V CDR1 and CDR2: MGHDK, SYGVNS. CDR3 bases: TGTGCCAGCAGTAAGGCAGGGAACACTGAAGCTTTCTTT. Its protein product is CASSKAGNTEAFF.

DNA for the CDR3: TGTGCCAGCAAGCTCCAAAGAGGGACAGGGGTCGGCACTGAAGCTTTCTTT. Its translation is CASKLQRGTGVGTEAFF. This rearrangement joins TRBV2 to TRBJ1-1; 10 bases fit TRBD1. J gave up 4 bases and V 7 bases, and 15 bases lay outside the gene matches. Germline-derived CDR1 and CDR2 are SNHLY and FYNNEI. The CDR3 runs 17 residues.

The rearrangement links TRBV30 to TRBJ1-3; D is ambiguous. Germline CDR1 and CDR2: GTSNPN and SVGIG (reference sequence). CDR3 size: 14 residues. Trimming cost V 2 bases and J 0 bases, with 8 bases left between them. CDR3 amino acids: CAWSYGSSGNTIYF. Here the CDR3 DNA reads TGTGCCTGGAGTTACGGCAGCTCTGGAAACACCATATATTTT.

The CDR3 loop is CASSLLVWGAKNIQYF. Here the CDR3 DNA reads TGTGCCAGCAGCTTACTTGTTTGGGGTGCCAAAAACATTCAGTACTTC. The V and J genes are TRBV7-2 and TRBJ2-4; no clear D. Per germline, CDR1 SGHTA and CDR2 FQGNSA. The CDR3 runs 16 residues. Trimming pared 2 bases from V and 1 base from J, leaving 12 bases between.

The J gene is TRBJ1-2, the V gene TRBV6-5; D is undetermined. The V end was cut by 0 bases, the J end by 3 bases, with 8 bases between. The CDR3 covers 14 residues. Per germline, CDR1 MNHEY and CDR2 SVGAGI. CDR3 residues: CASSYSVSDYGYTF. Written as DNA, the CDR3 is TGTGCCAGCAGTTACTCGGTGAGCGACTATGGCTACACCTTC.

The rearrangement uses TRBV5-4 and TRBJ1-1, with 7 bases fitting TRBD1. With 4 bases clipped from V and 4 bases from J, the junction kept 4 bases outside the gene matches. CDR3 length equals 13 residues. Germline V gene lookup returns CDR1 SGHNT and CDR2 YYREEE (reference sequence). CDR3 loop: CASSPRTGTEAFF. The CDR3 DNA reads TGTGCCAGCAGCCCACGGACAGGCACTGAAGCTTTCTTT. Full variable domain (missing parts from reference TRBV5-4 and TRBJ1-1): ETGVTQSPTHLIKTRGQQVTLRCSSQSGHNTVSWYQQALGQGPQFIFQYYREEENGRGNFPPRFSGLQFPNYSSELNVNALELDDSALYLCASSPRTGTEAFFGQGTRLTVV.

The sample holds one count of this clone. V and J are TRBV5-1 and TRBJ1-2; 7 nucleotides agree with TRBD1. Germline trimming cut 4 bases from V and 6 bases from J; bases unmatched to any gene: 9. CDR1 is SGHRS, CDR2 YFSETQ, per germline. The CDR3 loop spans 14 amino acids. The CDR3: CASSAGGDRDGYTF. CDR3 DNA: TGCGCCAGCAGCGCAGGGGGGGACAGAGATGGCTACACCTTC.

The chain joins TRBV7-3 to TRBJ1-1; 7 positions agree with TRBD1. CDR1 is SGHTA, CDR2 FQGTGA, per germline. The J segment lost 5 bases and the V segment lost 3 bases, leaving 9 bases of the junction unmatched. The CDR3 has 15 amino acids. The CDR3 region has the DNA TGTGCCAGCAGCTTTATGAGGGGGCCTCTAACTGAAGCTTTCTTT. Protein product: CASSFMRGPLTEAFF.

This chain links TRBV6-1 with TRBJ1-2; D is perhaps TRBD1 (5 bases). The germline CDR1 and CDR2 sequences are MNHNS and SASEGT. The CDR3 covers 13 residues. V was trimmed by 3 bases and J by 0 bases, leaving 5 bases between them. The CDR3 nucleotides read TGTGCCAGCAGTGACAGGGCTAACTATGGCTACACCTTC. The encoded protein is CASSDRANYGYTF.

The genes are TRBV20-1 and TRBJ1-1; D is undetermined. Trimming stripped 6 bases from V and 1 base from J, with 6 bases between. The germline V gene has CDR1 DFQATT and CDR2 SNEGSKA (reference sequence). The CDR3 contains 11 residues. The CDR3 DNA sequence: TGCAGTGCCTGGCGGAACACTGAAGCTTTCTTT. It yields the protein CSAWRNTEAFF.

The chain has TRBV9 and TRBJ2-3; D possibly corresponds to TRBD1 (8 bases). Germline CDR1 and CDR2: SGDLS and YYNGEE. CDR3 length: 15 residues. Between the trimmed V and J ends, which lost 2 bases and 3 bases, there was a span of 13 bases. The CDR3 DNA follows: TGTGCCAGCAGCGTTTACAGGGGGGGAACAGATACGCAGTATTTT. This codes for CASSVYRGGTDTQYF.

V gene TRBV10-3 combines with J gene TRBJ2-1; TRBD2 matches 8 bases. CDR3 size: 15 residues. Germline CDR1 reads ENHRY; CDR2 reads SYGVKD. The trim removed 5 bases at V and 6 bases at J, leaving 9 bases unmatched. CDR3 bases: TGTGCCATCAGTCCGGGGGGGGCTGTTGTCAATGAGCAGTTCTTC. Its protein product is CAISPGGAVVNEQFF.

V gene TRBV3-1 (or the pseudogene TRBV3-2) combines with J gene TRBJ1-4; the match to TRBD1 covers 9 bases. Looked up from germline, CDR1 is LGHDT and CDR2 is YNNKEL (reference sequence). The CDR3 contains 14 residues. With V trimmed by 6 bases and J by 7 bases, 6 bases remained unmatched. Here the CDR3 reads CASSPTGGGEKLFF. The CDR3 coding sequence is TGTGCCAGCAGTCCGACAGGGGGAGGTGAAAAACTGTTTTTT.

The CDR3 bases are TGTGCCAGCAGCCCCACTAGCGTCCGAACAGATACGCAGTATTTT. It codes for CASSPTSVRTDTQYF. The rearrangement uses TRBV7-7 and TRBJ2-3; 7 positions match TRBD2. This CDR3 is 15 amino acids long. The V and J ends lost 5 bases and 3 bases, in that order; junction bases with no gene match: 8. Looked up from germline, CDR1 is SSHAT and CDR2 is FNYEAQ (reference sequence).